These 30 T cell receptor beta chains were all obtained from the same sample, sequenced in a study of blood T cell repertoires in COVID-19. The method was immunoSEQ multiplex PCR; TCRdb's version includes in-frame clones alone and lacks a portion of them. The sample has about 200,000 clones; around nine tenths are singletons. Sequenced input: peripheral blood. These receptors were collected from a man aged 55 to 70 who had recovered from COVID-19.

The genes are TRBV7-2 and TRBJ2-5; D is perhaps TRBD2 (5 bases). This CDR3 has 14 amino acids. Looked up from germline, CDR1 is SGHTA and CDR2 is FQGNSA. The V end lost 5 bases, the J end lost 5 bases, and 15 bases lay between the germline ends. CDR3 amino acids: CASSPLTNRETQYF. CDR3 bases: TGTGCCAGCAGCCCGCTGACTAATCGGGAGACCCAGTACTTC.

A single count supports this clone. The chain couples TRBV11-2 to TRBJ2-1; the D gene is possibly TRBD2 (6 bases). The ends were cut back, 1 base at V and 1 base at J, with 17 bases in the middle. Per the germline V gene, CDR1 is SGHAT and CDR2 is FQNNGV. CDR3 length: 18 residues. CDR3 sequence reads: CASSLGASSVVSYNEQFF. The CDR3, as DNA: TGTGCCAGCAGCTTAGGTGCATCTAGCGTGGTATCCTACAATGAGCAGTTCTTC.

This clone was observed a few times. The chain recombines TRBV5-4 with TRBJ2-3; 7 bases agree with TRBD1. The CDR3 spans 15 residues. V lost 1 base, J lost 6 bases, and 8 bases stayed unmatched. Germline values: CDR1 SGHNT, CDR2 YYREEE (reference sequence). The CDR3 bases are TGTGCCAGCAGCTTGAGGACAGGAGCCCGGGATACGCAGTATTTT. Translated, it gives CASSLRTGARDTQYF.

The genes are TRBV5-1 and TRBJ1-2; TRBD1 is a possible D gene (6 bases). CDR1 is SGHRS, CDR2 YFSETQ, per germline. The CDR3 runs to 15 residues. V lost 3 bases, J lost 3 bases, and 15 bases lay in between. CDR3 region: CASSSSGDRDYGYTF. In nucleotides, the CDR3 is TGCGCCAGCAGCTCCTCAGGGGACCGCGACTATGGCTACACCTTC.

The genes are TRBV6-5 and TRBJ2-2; 8 nucleotides align to TRBD2. The V gene's germline CDR1 is MNHEY and CDR2 SVGAGI. The CDR3 is 14 residues long. The ends lost 6 bases at V and 0 bases at J; junction bases unmatched: 0. The CDR3 DNA is TGTGCCAGCAGGGGACTAGCGAACACCGGGGAGCTGTTTTTT. Protein sequence: CASRGLANTGELFF.

This clone has just a few counts. J is TRBJ1-4 and V is TRBV5-8, with D tentatively TRBD1 (5 bases). Deletions cut 2 bases from V and 5 bases from J, with 13 bases between. The CDR3 has 15 amino acids. CDR1 is SGHTS, CDR2 YDEGEE, per germline. CDR3 amino acids: CASSFLGQKNEKLFF. As DNA, the CDR3 is TGTGCCAGCAGCTTCCTGGGGCAGAAGAATGAAAAACTGTTTTTT.

V and J are TRBV10-1 and TRBJ2-2; D gene ambiguous. Per the germline V gene, CDR1 is WNHNN and CDR2 is SYGVQD (reference sequence). The CDR3 loop spans 13 amino acids. Trimming took 3 bases from V and 1 from J, leaving 3 bases between them. The CDR3 is CASSEQNTGELFF. In nucleotides, the CDR3 is TGCGCCAGCAGTGAACAGAACACCGGGGAGCTGTTTTTT.

The chain carries TRBV20-1 and TRBJ1-1, with a tentative D call TRBD1 (6 bases). Trimming pared 6 bases from V and 11 bases from J, leaving 13 bases between. Germline V CDR1 and CDR2: DFQATT, SNEGSKA (reference sequence). The CDR3 runs 10 residues. Here the CDR3 DNA reads TGCAGTGCCATAGGGAGGGGGGCTTTCTTT. It codes for CSAIGRGAFF.

The chain combines TRBV15 with TRBJ2-7, with TRBD1 matching 9 bases. Trimming removed 1 base from V and 4 bases from J; junction bases left unmatched: 5. The germline CDR1 and CDR2 sequences are LNHNV and YYDKDF (reference sequence). This CDR3 spans 15 amino acids. CDR3 in amino acids: CATSRATGTGYEQYF. The CDR3 DNA is TGTGCCACCAGCAGAGCGACCGGGACAGGGTACGAGCAGTACTTC.

The V gene is TRBV15, the J gene TRBJ1-5, with unresolved D. Germline lookup yields CDR1 LNHNV and CDR2 YYDKDF (reference sequence). Trimming shortened V by 4 bases and J by 5 bases, and 9 bases separated the two germline ends. The CDR3 sequence is 13 residues long. CDR3 in DNA: TGTGCCACCAGCACGTCCCCCTATCAGCCCCAGCATTTT. It is translated as CATSTSPYQPQHF.

The CDR3 DNA is TGTGCCATCAGCGGGACAGGGAGAGCCTACGAGCAGTACTTC. It is translated as CAISGTGRAYEQYF. The V call is TRBV10-3, the J call TRBJ2-7; TRBD1 matches 9 bases. The ends lost 6 bases at V and 2 bases at J; junction bases unmatched: 5. CDR3 length equals 14 residues. Per the germline V gene, CDR1 is ENHRY and CDR2 is SYGVKD.

This sequence joins TRBV6-1 and TRBJ1-1; maybe TRBD1 (5 bases). The V gene lost 4 bases and the J gene lost 3 bases, with 18 bases spanning the gap. The CDR3 covers 16 residues. Looked up from germline, CDR1 is MNHNS and CDR2 is SASEGT. CDR3 sequence (DNA): TGTGCCAGCAGTGGGGGGTTGGGGGGAGGACACACTGAAGCTTTCTTT. It translates to CASSGGLGGGHTEAFF.

The CDR3 spells CASSYYKGAPRQPQHF. CDR3 bases: TGTGCCAGCAGCTATTATAAGGGGGCCCCACGCCAGCCCCAGCATTTT. The chain couples TRBV6-2 or TRBV6-3 to TRBJ1-5; 7 bases align to TRBD1. In germline, CDR1 is MNHEY, CDR2 SVGEGT. This CDR3 has 16 amino acids. Losses at the gene ends were 6 bases for V and 7 bases for J; bases not matched to a gene: 15.

The chain couples TRBV6-5 to TRBJ1-2, with TRBD1 as a possible D gene (5 bases). CDR1 and CDR2 from the germline V gene are MNHEY and SVGAGI. V lost 3 bases and J 3 bases, leaving 14 bases between the germline ends. This CDR3 comprises 15 residues. Here the CDR3 reads CASSYTASGYYGYTF. CDR3 nucleotides: TGTGCCAGCAGTTATACCGCTTCAGGGTACTATGGCTACACCTTC.

Details on this clone: Within the sample, other DNA sequences also encode this same CDR3. The chain joins TRBV27 to TRBJ2-2; no clear D gene. The germline V gene encodes CDR1 MNHEY and CDR2 SMNVEV (reference sequence). Trimming removed 3 bases at V and 4 bases at J, with 6 bases between. The CDR3 totals 13 residues. This chain's CDR3 is CASSFFSTGELFF. The CDR3 nucleotides read TGTGCCAGCAGTTTTTTCAGCACCGGGGAGCTGTTTTTT.

The V gene is TRBV28, the J gene TRBJ2-3, with D perhaps TRBD2 (6 bases). This CDR3 is built from 15 residues. V was cut by 7 bases and J by 3 bases, with 17 bases left in between. Germline assignment: CDR1 MDHEN and CDR2 SYDVKM. As DNA, the CDR3 is TGTGCCAGCAACGCGGGGCAGTCTGAAACAGATACGCAGTATTTT. This encodes CASNAGQSETDTQYF.

There are a few counts of this clone. At one end, the junction sequence differs from germline, possibly due to a read error. This chain connects TRBV11-2 to TRBJ2-3; 10 bases map to TRBD2. The CDR3 covers 18 residues. Per germline, CDR1 SGHAT and CDR2 FQNNGV. DNA of the CDR3: TGTGCCAGCAGTTTAGGAAGTCTAGCGGGAGATAGCACAGATACGCAGTATTTT. As protein: CASSLGSLAGDSTDTQYF.

This clone appeared a single time. This chain joins TRBV9 and TRBJ2-5; 9 bases fit TRBD1. The trim removed 0 bases at V and 5 bases at J, leaving 14 bases unmatched. Per germline, CDR1 SGDLS and CDR2 YYNGEE. The CDR3 is 18 amino acids. CDR3 sequence (DNA): TGTGCCAGCAGCGTAGAGCTGGGGACAGGGTCTATACGGGAGACCCAGTACTTC. Translated, it gives CASSVELGTGSIRETQYF.

This chain links TRBV5-8 with TRBJ1-3; D call uncertain. The CDR3 loop spans 17 amino acids. Germline CDR1 and CDR2: SGHTS and YDEGEE. The V gene lost 0 bases and the J gene lost 0 bases, with 13 bases spanning the gap. CDR3 in DNA: TGTGCCAGCAGCTTGGGTGGTAACTCGCTCTCTGGAAACACCATATATTTT. Its protein product is CASSLGGNSLSGNTIYF. Full variable domain (rest looked up from reference TRBV5-8 and TRBJ1-3): EAGVTQSPTHLIKTRGQQATLRCSPISGHTSVYWYQQALGLGLQFLLWYDEGEERNRGNFPPRFSGRQFPNYSSELNVNALELEDSALYLCASSLGGNSLSGNTIYFGEGSWLTVV.

The chain carries TRBV13 and TRBJ2-7, with D perhaps matching TRBD1 (6 bases). CDR3 length: 15 amino acids. Germline V CDR1 and CDR2: PRHDT, FYEKMQ (reference sequence). Deletions cut 4 bases from V and 4 bases from J, with 17 bases between. The CDR3 DNA sequence: TGTGCCAGCAGCTCCTACCGGGACAAGGGGTACGAGCAGTACTTC. Translation gives CASSSYRDKGYEQYF.

The chain is built from TRBV28 and TRBJ2-1; D may be TRBD2 (6 bases). Germline values: CDR1 MDHEN, CDR2 SYDVKM. The CDR3 spans 15 residues. Trimming took 6 bases from V and 2 from J, leaving 14 bases between them. The DNA for the CDR3 is TGTGCCAGCAGCCCTATAGCGGAAACCTACAATGAGCAGTTCTTC. It translates to CASSPIAETYNEQFF.

The V gene is TRBV28, the J gene TRBJ2-7; 8 nucleotides agree with TRBD2. The CDR3 contains 13 residues. The junction had 3 bases not matched to a gene; V was cut back by 6 bases and J by 2 bases. Germline V gene lookup returns CDR1 MDHEN and CDR2 SYDVKM. CDR3 loop: CASRAGATYEQYF. The CDR3 DNA reads as TGTGCCAGCAGAGCGGGGGCTACCTACGAGCAGTACTTC.

This chain links TRBV6-4 with TRBJ2-7; 9 bases fit TRBD2. Germline V gives CDR1 MRHNA, CDR2 SNTAGT. The CDR3 sequence is 15 residues long. With V trimmed by 2 bases and J by 2 bases, 4 bases remained unmatched. The CDR3 spells CASSDQPSGAYEQYF. Here the CDR3 DNA reads TGTGCCAGCAGTGACCAACCTAGCGGGGCCTACGAGCAGTACTTC.

The V gene is TRBV6-6, the J gene TRBJ1-3; D is unresolved. The V end was cut by 0 bases, the J end by 7 bases, with 4 bases between. The CDR3 is 12 amino acids. Germline V gene sequence: CDR1 MNHNY, CDR2 SVGAGI (reference sequence). The CDR3 sequence is CASSYSENTIYF. CDR3 nucleotides: TGTGCCAGCAGTTACTCTGAGAACACCATATATTTT.

CDR3 sequence (DNA): TGTGCCAGCTCCCCGGGGACAGGGGACTCACCCCTCCACTTT. This gives the protein CASSPGTGDSPLHF. This chain links TRBV18 with TRBJ1-6; 10 bases fit TRBD1. CDR3 length: 14 amino acids. In germline, CDR1 is KGHSH, CDR2 LQKENI. The V gene end was trimmed by 6 bases and the J gene end by 10 bases; junction bases not matched to a gene: 6. The variable domain in full, completed from reference TRBV18 and TRBJ1-6, reads NAGVMQNPRHLVRRRGQEARLRCSPMKGHSHVYWYRQLPEEGLKFMVYLQKENIIDESGMPKERFSAEFPKEGPSILRIQQVVRGDSAAYFCASSPGTGDSPLHFGNGTRLTVT.

This clone has a handful of counts. The gene calls are TRBV6-5 and TRBJ2-1, with TRBD1 matching over 9 bases. This CDR3 has 15 residues. Germline-derived CDR1 and CDR2 are MNHEY and SVGAGI. Losses at the gene ends were 3 bases for V and 8 bases for J; bases not matched to a gene: 8. The CDR3 DNA follows: TGTGCCAGCAGTTATATGGGACAGGGTATTGATGAGCAGTTCTTC. Amino acid sequence: CASSYMGQGIDEQFF.

This CDR3 reads CSVDGGREYEQYF. The CDR3 nucleotides read TGCAGCGTTGATGGCGGCAGAGAATACGAGCAGTACTTC. This chain uses TRBV29-1 with TRBJ2-7; D call uncertain. CDR1 is SQVTM, CDR2 ANQGSEA, per germline. Between the trimmed V and J ends, which lost 3 bases and 4 bases, there was a span of 13 bases. The CDR3 has 13 residues.

The chain combines TRBV29-1 with TRBJ1-2; the match to TRBD1 covers 8 bases. The CDR3 has 11 residues. V dropped 8 bases and J dropped 6; count of bases not matched to a gene: 5. The germline gives CDR1 SQVTM, CDR2 ANQGSEA. The CDR3 nucleotides are TGCAGCTTGGGACAGGACGATGGCTACACCTTC. It is translated as CSLGQDDGYTF. The full variable domain, in which reference TRBV29-1 and TRBJ1-2 provide the parts outside the CDR3, is SAVISQKPSRDICQRGTSLTIQCQVDSQVTMMFWYRQQPGQSLTLIATANQGSEATYESGFVIDKFPISRPNLTFSTLTVSNMSPEDSSIYLCSLGQDDGYTFGSGTRLTVV.

The rearrangement joins TRBV5-4 to TRBJ1-2, with D perhaps matching TRBD1 (5 bases). The V end lost 1 base, the J end lost 6 bases, and 10 bases lay between the germline ends. The length of the CDR3 is 13 residues. Germline V CDR1 and CDR2: SGHNT, YYREEE (reference sequence). This CDR3 reads CASSLQGFDGYTF. The CDR3 DNA is TGTGCCAGCAGCTTGCAGGGTTTCGATGGCTACACCTTC.

V is TRBV6-5 and J is TRBJ2-1; maybe TRBD2 (5 bases). The CDR3 is 15 amino acids. Germline lookup yields CDR1 MNHEY and CDR2 SVGAGI. V was trimmed by 5 bases and J by 7 bases, leaving 18 bases between them. The CDR3 is CASSRPGELGNEQFF. Here the CDR3 DNA reads TGTGCCAGCAGTCGTCCCGGGGAGCTGGGGAATGAGCAGTTCTTC.